This T cell receptor (beta chain) was documented in a study of cytomegalovirus exposure and HLA in healthy donors. Primers: 60 Vbeta forward and 13 Jbeta reverse. Measured with immunoSEQ multiplex PCR; TCRdb has only the in-frame clones, and not every one. The sample records 130,000 or so clones, approximately 78% being singletons. CDR3 length equals 12 residues. Trimming removed 5 bases from V and 13 bases from J, with 15 bases in between. CDR1 is MDHEN and CDR2 is SYDVKM in the germline V gene. With respect to this clone: Its antigen remains unknown.

Broader study findings: With DRB1 most and HLA-C fewest, TCR association rates differed between HLA loci in a later analysis. An analysis was carried out later, and it reportedly showed fewer N-insertions in an Asian-associated ancestry cluster than the roughly 700-donor mean.

The sample comprised PBMCs. The genes are TRBV28 and TRBJ2-4; D remains ambiguous. The TCR comes from a woman in her thirties or forties in good health and CMV-seronegative. The CDR3 sequence is CASSPLVGRQYF. Here the CDR3 DNA reads TGTGCCAGCAGTCCCCTAGTCGGCCGCCAGTACTTC.